This T cell receptor (beta chain) is from a study of blood T cells in healthy people across ages. Study-level findings and limits: Age showed a roughly linear inverse relationship with TCR beta diversity per million T cells.

The CDR3 contains 13 residues. Trimming took 5 bases from V and 1 from J, leaving 8 bases between them. This clonotype was seen a few times. The antigen remains undetermined. For the second PCR, which ran for roughly 6 to 12 cycles, a sample-barcoded 5' primer and a J-beta primer mix were used. Each cDNA molecule, via a template-switch adaptor with 12 random nucleotides, was tagged. TCRdb reprocessed the 5' RACE reads with MiXCR, giving one entry per CDR3 protein. Of 650,000 to 700,000 distinct CDR3 sequences in the sample, 40% to 65% are singletons; the top ten hold 13%. This receptor was identified in a woman of 80 years or more in good health. The sequencing input was blood. The chain has TRBV12-3 or TRBV12-4 and TRBJ1-2; D gene unclear. The chain's CDR3 is CASSPTYNYGYTF. DNA of the CDR3: TGTGCCAGCAGTCCCACATATAACTATGGCTACACCTTC.